This T cell receptor beta chain was observed in a study of blood T cell repertoires in COVID-19. At the level of the study: The United States, Italy and Spain were the sources of the acute and convalescent COVID-19 samples. The cDNA or gDNA used as material had been derived from T cells, B-cell-depleted T cells, or PBMCs.

In the original analysis: Cell counts per sample came from amplifying reference gene primers. The protocol was immunoSEQ multiplex PCR, while the TCRdb copy is restricted to in-frame clones and leaves out a portion. D and trimming were read from the DNA, whereas the V and J calls and clone size are those reported in that table. The sample lists about 120,000 clones, 65% to 90% occurring once. Trimming took 1 base from V and 0 from J, leaving 7 bases between them. Germline lookup yields CDR1 SGDLS and CDR2 YYNGEE. This CDR3 has 15 amino acids. The rearrangement joins TRBV9 to TRBJ1-4; D remains unclear. The source of this sequence is an elderly man with active or convalescent COVID-19. The source material was peripheral blood. CDR3 DNA sequence: TGTGCCAGCAGCGTAAACGGAGCAACTAATGAAAAACTGTTTTTT. Translated, it gives CASSVNGATNEKLFF.